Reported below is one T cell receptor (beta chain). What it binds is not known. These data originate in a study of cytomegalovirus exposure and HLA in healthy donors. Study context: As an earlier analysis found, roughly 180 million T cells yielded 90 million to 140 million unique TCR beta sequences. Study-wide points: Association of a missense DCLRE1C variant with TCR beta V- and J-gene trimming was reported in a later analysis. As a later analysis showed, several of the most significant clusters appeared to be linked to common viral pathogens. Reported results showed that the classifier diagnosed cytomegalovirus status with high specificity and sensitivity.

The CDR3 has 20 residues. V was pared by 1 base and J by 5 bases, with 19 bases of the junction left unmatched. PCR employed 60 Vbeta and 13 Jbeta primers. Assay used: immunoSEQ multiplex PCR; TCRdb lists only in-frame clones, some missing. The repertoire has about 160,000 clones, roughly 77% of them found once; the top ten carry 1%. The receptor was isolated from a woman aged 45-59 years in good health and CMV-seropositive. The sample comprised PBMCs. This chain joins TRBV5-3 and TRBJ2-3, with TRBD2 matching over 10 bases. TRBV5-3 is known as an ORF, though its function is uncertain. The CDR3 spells CARSLRGLAGVERGIDTQYF. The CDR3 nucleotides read TGTGCCAGAAGCTTGAGGGGCCTAGCGGGGGTCGAGCGGGGGATAGATACGCAGTATTTT.